One sample yielded the 25 T cell receptor beta chains listed below, sequenced in a study of shared clonotypes between healthy human individuals. The table came from immunoSEQ multiplex PCR; TCRdb's copy has only in-frame clones and leaves some out. The sample has roughly 2 million clones, 85% to 95% seen once. Sequencing input: naive CD4+ T cells sorted from blood. Subset specified: CD45RA+ positively selected. These receptors all stem from a man in his late teens or twenties in good health.

Notes on this clone: The identical CDR3 is also encoded by other nucleotide sequences in the sample. The gene calls are TRBV2 and TRBJ2-2; possibly TRBD1 for D (6 bases). The V gene's germline CDR1 is SNHLY and CDR2 FYNNEI. The CDR3 is made up of 15 amino acids. Trimming took off 6 bases at V and 0 bases at J, with 11 bases between the two ends. The CDR3 sequence is CASRPGTTNTGELFF. The CDR3 DNA follows: TGTGCCAGCAGGCCCGGGACAACGAACACCGGGGAGCTGTTTTTT. Based on the CDR3 plus reference TRBV2 and TRBJ2-2, the full variable domain is EPEVTQTPSHQVTQMGQEVILRCVPISNHLYFYWYRQILGQKVEFLVSFYNNEISEKSEIFDDQFSVERPDGSNFTLKIRSTKLEDSAMYFCASRPGTTNTGELFFGEGSRLTVL.

The genes are TRBV7-8 and TRBJ2-3; 15 bases match TRBD2. V shed 2 bases and J 0 bases; nucleotides not matched to a gene: 6. The V gene's germline CDR1 is SGHVS and CDR2 FQNEAQ. The CDR3 is 19 residues long. The CDR3 spells CASSLRGGLAGGSTDTQYF. The CDR3 DNA is TGTGCCAGCAGCTTACGGGGGGGACTAGCGGGAGGTAGCACAGATACGCAGTATTTT.

The chain combines TRBV6-1 with TRBJ2-5; D call uncertain. The CDR3 sequence is 13 residues long. V gave up 6 bases and J gave up 4 bases, with 12 bases separating them. Germline loops: CDR1 MNHNS, CDR2 SASEGT. Here the CDR3 reads CASRRGAGETQYF. The CDR3 DNA reads TGTGCCAGCAGGAGAGGCGCAGGAGAGACCCAGTACTTC.

V and J are TRBV5-1 and TRBJ2-3; TRBD2 agrees at 8 bases. Germline CDR1 is SGHRS and CDR2 is YFSETQ. The CDR3 runs 16 residues. Trimming cost V 3 bases and J 6 bases; bases outside gene matches: 12. Written as DNA, the CDR3 is TGCGCCAGCAGCTACCCCGATGGTAGCGGGGTCGATACGCAGTATTTT. Encoded protein: CASSYPDGSGVDTQYF.

This chain uses TRBV27 with TRBJ1-2; D is perhaps TRBD1 (6 bases). V was pared by 0 bases and J by 5 bases, with 16 bases between. The CDR3 length is 16 residues. Germline-derived CDR1 and CDR2 are MNHEY and SMNVEV (reference sequence). The CDR3 spells CASSLSGRGLPYGYTF. CDR3 bases: TGTGCCAGCAGTTTATCGGGGCGGGGGCTCCCATATGGCTACACCTTC.

The gene calls are TRBV30 and TRBJ2-2; D is undetermined. Germline V gives CDR1 GTSNPN, CDR2 SVGIG (reference sequence). The CDR3 runs to 17 residues. The germline V and J ends were trimmed by 4 bases and 3 bases, with 21 bases remaining between them. CDR3 DNA: TGTGCCTGGACCCGAGGCAAGTACAGTTCTGACACCGGGGAGCTGTTTTTT. Its protein is CAWTRGKYSSDTGELFF.

The chain uses TRBV12-5 and TRBJ1-1, with unresolved D. Germline CDR1 LGHNT, CDR2 FRNRAP. Trimming pared 1 base from V and 5 bases from J, leaving 11 bases between. The CDR3 is 14 amino acids. In nucleotides, the CDR3 is TGTGCTAGTGGTTTGGACTTAAGAAGGACTGAAGCTTTCTTT. It translates to CASGLDLRRTEAFF. Full variable domain (rest looked up from reference TRBV12-5 and TRBJ1-1): DARVTQTPRHKVTEMGQEVTMRCQPILGHNTVFWYRQTMMQGLELLAYFRNRAPLDDSGMPKDRFSAEMPDATLATLKIQPSEPRDSAVYFCASGLDLRRTEAFFGQGTRLTVV.

This rearrangement joins TRBV9 to TRBJ2-6; no definite D call. CDR1 is SGDLS and CDR2 is YYNGEE in the germline V gene. V dropped 0 bases and J dropped 0 bases, with 10 bases sitting between them. The CDR3 is 17 amino acids. CDR3 residues: CASSVEDSGSGANVLTF. CDR3 nucleotide sequence: TGTGCCAGCAGCGTAGAAGACTCCGGCTCTGGGGCCAACGTCCTGACTTTC.

In nucleotides, the CDR3 is TGTGCCAGCAGTTTGGGGTGGGGGACCAGCAATCAGCCCCAGCATTTT. It encodes CASSLGWGTSNQPQHF. The chain is built from TRBV28 and TRBJ1-5; D is perhaps TRBD1 (5 bases). The CDR3 contains 16 residues. Per germline, CDR1 MDHEN and CDR2 SYDVKM. The V and J ends lost 3 bases and 1 base respectively, with 13 bases between them.

This clone was picked up one time. The chain couples TRBV10-3 to TRBJ1-2; TRBD1 aligns across 7 bases. CDR3 length: 15 amino acids. The J segment lost 6 bases and the V segment lost 0 bases, leaving 7 bases of the junction unmatched. CDR1 and CDR2 (germline): ENHRY, SYGVKD. The CDR3 bases are TGTGCCATCAGTGAGTCTCGAGAGACAGGGAATGGCTACACCTTC. Translated: CAISESRETGNGYTF.

V usage is TRBV27 and J usage is TRBJ1-1; D may be TRBD1 (5 bases). V lost 6 bases and J lost 3, with 23 bases in between. CDR1 and CDR2 (germline): MNHEY, SMNVEV (reference sequence). There are 17 residues in the CDR3. This CDR3 is CASSRPAGPGGDTEAFF. CDR3 in DNA: TGTGCCAGCAGCCGACCGGCAGGGCCTGGCGGCGACACTGAAGCTTTCTTT.

Here the CDR3 reads CASSDLGFNEQFF. The CDR3 nucleotides are TGTGCCAGCAGCGATCTAGGCTTCAATGAGCAGTTCTTC. This chain links TRBV2 with TRBJ2-1; no clear D. Between the trimmed V and J ends, which lost 6 bases and 6 bases, there was a span of 12 bases. The CDR3 has 13 amino acids. CDR1 is SNHLY and CDR2 is FYNNEI in the germline V gene. The variable domain in full, with the rest retrieved from reference TRBV2 and TRBJ2-1, is EPEVTQTPSHQVTQMGQEVILRCVPISNHLYFYWYRQILGQKVEFLVSFYNNEISEKSEIFDDQFSVERPDGSNFTLKIRSTKLEDSAMYFCASSDLGFNEQFFGPGTRLTVL.

This clone is a singleton in its sample. The chain combines TRBV2 with TRBJ2-5; tentatively, D is TRBD1 (5 bases). The CDR3 consists of 12 residues. V lost 8 bases and J lost 4, with 11 bases in between. Per the germline V gene, CDR1 is SNHLY and CDR2 is FYNNEI. The CDR3 loop is CASQDQGETQYF. The CDR3 DNA follows: TGTGCCAGCCAAGACCAGGGAGAGACCCAGTACTTC.

The V call is TRBV5-6, the J call TRBJ2-5, with D perhaps assigned TRBD1 or TRBD2 (6 bases each). CDR1 and CDR2 (germline): SGHDT, YYEEEE. The CDR3 sequence is 15 residues long. V lost 4 bases and J lost 1, with 14 bases in between. Here the CDR3 reads CASSAKGGIQETQYF. CDR3 DNA: TGTGCCAGCAGCGCAAAAGGGGGGATCCAAGAGACCCAGTACTTC. Together with reference TRBV5-6 and TRBJ2-5, the CDR3 gives the full variable domain: DAGVTQSPTHLIKTRGQQVTLRCSPKSGHDTVSWYQQALGQGPQFIFQYYEEEERQRGNFPDRFSGHQFPNYSSELNVNALLLGDSALYLCASSAKGGIQETQYFGPGTRLLVL.

The chain has TRBV4-2 and TRBJ2-7, with 12 positions matching TRBD2. With V trimmed by 4 bases and J by 3 bases, 4 bases remained unmatched. The CDR3 is 15 residues long. Germline CDR1 LGHNA, CDR2 YNFKEQ. The CDR3 nucleotides are TGTGCCAGCAGCCCCCCGGGACTAGCGGGCTACGAGCAGTACTTC. Residues: CASSPPGLAGYEQYF.

The rearrangement uses TRBV5-4 and TRBJ2-1; TRBD2 is a possible D gene (5 bases). The germline V and J ends were trimmed by 1 base and 12 bases, with 11 bases remaining between them. The germline CDR1 and CDR2 sequences are SGHNT and YYREEE (reference sequence). The CDR3 extends over 12 amino acids. The CDR3 DNA reads as TGTGCCAGCAGCTTGACAAGCGGCATGCAGTTCTTC. It codes for CASSLTSGMQFF.

The V call is TRBV6-7, the J call TRBJ1-2, with 7 bases lining up with TRBD1. TRBV6-7 belongs to the ORF category, with a function that is uncertain. Germline trimming cut 5 bases from V and 2 bases from J; bases unmatched to any gene: 5. The CDR3 is made up of 14 amino acids. The CDR3 here is CASSPGQRNYGYTF. The CDR3 bases are TGTGCCAGCAGTCCGGGACAGCGAAACTATGGCTACACCTTC.

Concerning this clone itself: The same CDR3 can be traced to other DNA sequences in this sample. The CDR3 coding sequence is TGCGCCAGCAGCCAAGGACTAGCGGGACTGTACGAGCAGTACTTC. This codes for CASSQGLAGLYEQYF. The V call is TRBV4-1, the J call TRBJ2-7; TRBD2 aligns across 11 bases. The CDR3 runs to 15 residues. CDR1 MGHRA and CDR2 YSYEKL come from the germline V gene. J lost 4 bases, V lost 1 base, and 3 bases had no gene match.

The gene calls are TRBV10-3 and TRBJ2-7; 11 positions match TRBD2. From germline, CDR1 is ENHRY and CDR2 SYGVKD. This CDR3 is 19 amino acids long. V lost 8 bases and J lost 3; bases outside the gene matches: 21. CDR3: CAIGGTSGNTTSFGYEQYF. The CDR3 DNA reads TGTGCCATCGGGGGGACTAGCGGAAATACAACGTCGTTCGGCTACGAGCAGTACTTC.

The V gene is TRBV7-2, the J gene TRBJ1-5; D might be TRBD1 (6 bases). V shed 1 base and J shed 5 bases, with 12 bases lying between them. CDR3 length: 15 amino acids. Germline CDR1 and CDR2: SGHTA and FQGNSA. The CDR3 loop is CASSLVAGADQPQHF. CDR3 DNA: TGTGCCAGCAGCTTAGTGGCAGGGGCGGATCAGCCCCAGCATTTT.

The CDR3 reads CASSLTGDGYEQYF. The DNA of the CDR3 is TGCGCCAGCAGCCTCACAGGGGACGGATACGAGCAGTACTTC. V is TRBV5-1 and J is TRBJ2-7; 7 bases are shared with TRBD1. CDR1 is SGHRS and CDR2 is YFSETQ in the germline V gene. V lost 4 bases to trimming and J lost 4 bases; unmatched junction nucleotides: 8. The CDR3 is 14 residues long.

The chain carries TRBV18 and TRBJ2-2, with a weak D call TRBD2 (5 bases). Germline CDR1 reads KGHSH; CDR2 reads LQKENI. CDR3 length: 17 residues. V lost 1 base to trimming and J lost 0 bases, with 12 bases between them. The CDR3 nucleotides read TGTGCCAGCTCACCACTTCCAGGACTTACGAACACCGGGGAGCTGTTTTTT. Amino acids: CASSPLPGLTNTGELFF.

This chain connects TRBV7-2 to TRBJ2-2, with D perhaps TRBD2 (6 bases). Trimming removed 4 bases at V and 5 bases at J, with 11 bases between. CDR3 length: 14 amino acids. Looked up from germline, CDR1 is SGHTA and CDR2 is FQGNSA. CDR3 nucleotides: TGTGCCAGCAGCTATGCCGGGGGAACCGGGGAGCTGTTTTTT. As protein: CASSYAGGTGELFF.

The chain links TRBV28 to TRBJ2-3, with 9 bases lining up with TRBD1. Germline V gives CDR1 MDHEN, CDR2 SYDVKM. V lost 5 bases, J lost 1 base, and 10 bases stayed unmatched. The CDR3 is 17 amino acids. CDR3 sequence (DNA): TGTGCCAGCAGTGGGACAGGGAGTTGGGTCGGCACAGATACGCAGTATTTT. Its translation: CASSGTGSWVGTDTQYF.

The chain joins TRBV4-1 to TRBJ2-3, with 10 nucleotides matching TRBD2. Looked up from germline, CDR1 is MGHRA and CDR2 is YSYEKL. The J segment lost 6 bases and the V segment lost 1 base, leaving 7 bases of the junction unmatched. This CDR3 contains 16 residues. The CDR3 spells CASSQVSGRGLDTQYF. CDR3 nucleotides: TGCGCCAGCAGCCAAGTGAGCGGGAGGGGGTTGGATACGCAGTATTTT.